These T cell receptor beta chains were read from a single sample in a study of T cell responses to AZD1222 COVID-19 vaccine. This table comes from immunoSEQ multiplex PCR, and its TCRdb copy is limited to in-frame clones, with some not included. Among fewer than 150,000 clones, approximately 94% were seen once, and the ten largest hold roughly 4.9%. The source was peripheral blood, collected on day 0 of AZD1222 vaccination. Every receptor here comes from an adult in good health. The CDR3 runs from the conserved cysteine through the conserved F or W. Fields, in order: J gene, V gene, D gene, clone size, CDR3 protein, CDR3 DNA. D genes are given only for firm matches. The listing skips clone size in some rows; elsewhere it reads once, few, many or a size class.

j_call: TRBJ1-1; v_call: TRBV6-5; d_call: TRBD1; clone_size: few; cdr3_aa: CASINVGTGNTEAFF; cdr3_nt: TGTGCCAGCATCAATGTTGGGACAGGGAACACTGAAGCTTTCTTT
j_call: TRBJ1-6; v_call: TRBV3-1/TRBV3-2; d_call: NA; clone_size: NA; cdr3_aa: CASSPSLGTSLHF; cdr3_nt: TGTGCCAGCAGCCCATCACTTGGGACTTCCCTCCACTTT
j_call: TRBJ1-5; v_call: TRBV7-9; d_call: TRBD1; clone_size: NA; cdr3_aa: CASSLETGGRQPQHF; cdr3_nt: TGTGCCAGCAGCTTAGAGACAGGGGGCCGTCAGCCCCAGCATTTT
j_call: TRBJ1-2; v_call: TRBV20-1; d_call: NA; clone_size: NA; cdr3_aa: CSASRAERYGYTF; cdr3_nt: TGCAGTGCTAGTAGGGCAGAACGGTATGGCTACACCTTC
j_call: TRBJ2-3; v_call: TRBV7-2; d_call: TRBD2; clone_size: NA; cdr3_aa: CASSLAGTSGGDTQYF; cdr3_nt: TGTGCCAGCAGCTTAGCCGGGACTAGCGGCGGAGATACGCAGTATTTT
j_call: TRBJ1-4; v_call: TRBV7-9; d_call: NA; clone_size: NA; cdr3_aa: CASSLGFTATNEKLFF; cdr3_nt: TGTGCCAGCAGCTTAGGTTTCACCGCAACTAATGAAAAACTGTTTTTT
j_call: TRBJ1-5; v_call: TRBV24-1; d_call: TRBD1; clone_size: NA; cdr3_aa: CATSDRDRPWPQHF; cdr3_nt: TGTGCCACCAGTGACCGGGACAGGCCATGGCCCCAGCATTTT
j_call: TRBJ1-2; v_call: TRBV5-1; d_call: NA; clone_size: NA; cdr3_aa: CASSRGNYGYTF; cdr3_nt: TGCGCCAGCAGTCGAGGGAACTATGGCTACACCTTC
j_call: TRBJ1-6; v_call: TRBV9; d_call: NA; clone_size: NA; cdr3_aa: CASSGLGSNSPLHF; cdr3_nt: TGTGCCAGCAGCGGGCTGGGTAGCAATTCACCCCTCCACTTT
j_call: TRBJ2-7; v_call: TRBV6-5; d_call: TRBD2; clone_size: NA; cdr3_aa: CASRTPGGYEQYF; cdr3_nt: TGTGCCAGCAGAACACCGGGAGGCTACGAGCAGTACTTC
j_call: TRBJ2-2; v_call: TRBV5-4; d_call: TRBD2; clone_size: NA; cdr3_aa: CASSPGEGAGVGTGELFF; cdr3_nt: TGTGCCAGCAGCCCCGGAGAGGGAGCGGGAGTGGGAACCGGGGAGCTGTTTTTT
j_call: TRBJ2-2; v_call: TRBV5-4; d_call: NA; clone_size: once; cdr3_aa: CASSSRTGELFF; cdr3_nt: TGTGCCAGCAGCTCGAGAACCGGGGAGCTGTTTTTT
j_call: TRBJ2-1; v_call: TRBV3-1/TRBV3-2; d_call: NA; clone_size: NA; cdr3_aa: CASSQEWLALEQFF; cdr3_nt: TGTGCCAGCAGCCAAGAGTGGCTAGCCCTCGAGCAGTTCTTC
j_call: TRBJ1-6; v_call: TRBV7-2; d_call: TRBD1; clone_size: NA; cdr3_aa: CASSRLGQDNSPLHF; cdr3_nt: TGTGCCAGCAGTCGTTTAGGACAGGATAATTCACCCCTCCACTTT
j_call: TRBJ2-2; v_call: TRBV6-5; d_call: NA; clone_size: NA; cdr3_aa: CASSYTGNTGELFF; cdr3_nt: TGTGCCAGCAGTTACACAGGGAACACCGGGGAGCTGTTTTTT
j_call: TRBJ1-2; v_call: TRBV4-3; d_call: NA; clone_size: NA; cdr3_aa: CASSQGFSDYGYTF; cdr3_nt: TGCGCCAGCAGCCAAGGGTTTTCAGACTATGGCTACACCTTC
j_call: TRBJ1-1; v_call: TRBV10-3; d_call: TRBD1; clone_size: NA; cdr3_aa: CAISPGQGYTEAFF; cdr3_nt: TGTGCCATCAGCCCGGGACAGGGGTACACTGAAGCTTTCTTT
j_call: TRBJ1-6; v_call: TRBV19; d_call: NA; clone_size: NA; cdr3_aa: CASSIRGNSPLHF; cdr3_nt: TGTGCCAGTAGTATCCGAGGGAATTCACCCCTCCACTTT
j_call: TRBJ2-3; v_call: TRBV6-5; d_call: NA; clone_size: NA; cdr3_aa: CASSWGGTDTQYF; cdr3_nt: TGTGCCAGCAGTTGGGGGGGCACAGATACGCAGTATTTT
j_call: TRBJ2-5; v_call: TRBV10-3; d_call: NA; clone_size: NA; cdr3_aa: CAISGENQETQYF; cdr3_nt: TGTGCCATCAGTGGGGAAAACCAAGAGACCCAGTACTTC
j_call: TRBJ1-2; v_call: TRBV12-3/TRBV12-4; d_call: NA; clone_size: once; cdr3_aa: CASSFLGDGYTF; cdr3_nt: TGTGCCAGCAGTTTCTTAGGGGATGGCTACACCTTC
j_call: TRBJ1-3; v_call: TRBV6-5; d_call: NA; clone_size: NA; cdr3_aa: CASSYGNSGNTIYF; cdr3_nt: TGTGCCAGCAGTTACGGGAACTCTGGAAACACCATATATTTT
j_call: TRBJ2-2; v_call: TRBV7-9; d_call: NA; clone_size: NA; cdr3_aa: CASMGGSNTGELFF; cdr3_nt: TGTGCCAGCATGGGAGGTTCGAACACCGGGGAGCTGTTTTTT
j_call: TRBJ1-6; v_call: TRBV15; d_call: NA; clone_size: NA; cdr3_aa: CATSRDQGNSPLHF; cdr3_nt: TGTGCCACCAGCAGAGACCAGGGTAATTCACCCCTCCACTTT
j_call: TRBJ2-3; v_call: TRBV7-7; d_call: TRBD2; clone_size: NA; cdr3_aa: CASSLSGSTSGSSTDTQYF; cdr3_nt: TGTGCCAGCAGCTTAAGTGGTTCGACTAGCGGGAGTTCTACAGATACGCAGTATTTT
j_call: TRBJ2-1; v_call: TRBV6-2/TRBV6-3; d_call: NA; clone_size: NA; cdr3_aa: CASSYSISTNEQFF; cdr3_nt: TGTGCCAGCAGTTACTCGATTTCAACCAATGAGCAGTTCTTC
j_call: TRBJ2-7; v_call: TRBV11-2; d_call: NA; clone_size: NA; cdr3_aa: CASSYTGTLGLEQYF; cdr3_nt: TGTGCCAGCAGCTATACGGGGACCCTGGGACTCGAGCAGTACTTC
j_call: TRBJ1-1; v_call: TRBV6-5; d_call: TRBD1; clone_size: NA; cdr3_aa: CASSGQEGTEAFF; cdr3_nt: TGTGCCAGCAGCGGACAGGAGGGGACTGAAGCTTTCTTT
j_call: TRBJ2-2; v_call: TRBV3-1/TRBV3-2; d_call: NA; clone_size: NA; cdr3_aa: CASSPPSAGELFF; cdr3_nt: TGTGCCAGCAGCCCTCCATCGGCCGGGGAGCTGTTTTTT
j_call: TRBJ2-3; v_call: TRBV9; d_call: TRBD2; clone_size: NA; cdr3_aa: CASSVPGSGGVTDTQYF; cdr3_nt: TGTGCCAGCAGCGTACCTGGGAGCGGGGGGGTCACAGATACGCAGTATTTT
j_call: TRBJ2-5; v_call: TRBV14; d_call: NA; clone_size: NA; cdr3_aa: CASSQDGRGQETQYF; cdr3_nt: TGTGCCAGCAGCCAAGATGGGCGGGGACAAGAGACCCAGTACTTC
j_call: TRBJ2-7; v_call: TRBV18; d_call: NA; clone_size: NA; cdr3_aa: CASSPGGGGSYEQYF; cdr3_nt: TGTGCCAGCTCACCGGGGGGCGGCGGTTCCTACGAGCAGTACTTC
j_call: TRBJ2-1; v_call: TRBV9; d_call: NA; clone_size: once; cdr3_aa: CASSVGGSNYNEQFF; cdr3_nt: TGTGCCAGCAGCGTAGGTGGGTCTAACTACAATGAGCAGTTCTTC
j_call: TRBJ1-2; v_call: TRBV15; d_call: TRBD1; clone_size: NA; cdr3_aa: CATSSDRAYGYTF; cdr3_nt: TGTGCCACCAGCTCGGACAGGGCCTATGGCTACACCTTC
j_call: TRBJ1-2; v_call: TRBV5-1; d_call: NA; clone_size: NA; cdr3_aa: CASSLGTNYGYTF; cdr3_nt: TGCGCCAGCAGCTTGGGCACAAACTATGGCTACACCTTC
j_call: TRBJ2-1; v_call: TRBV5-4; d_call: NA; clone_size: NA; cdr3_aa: CASSLGAPYNEQFF; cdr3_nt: TGTGCCAGCAGCTTGGGGGCCCCCTACAATGAGCAGTTCTTC
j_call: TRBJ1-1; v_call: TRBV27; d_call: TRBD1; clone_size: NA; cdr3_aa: CASRRQGNTEAFF; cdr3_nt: TGTGCCAGCAGGCGACAGGGGAACACTGAAGCTTTCTTT
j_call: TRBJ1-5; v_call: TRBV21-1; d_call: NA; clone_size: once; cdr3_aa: CASSQNGREREPQHF; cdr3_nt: TGTGCCAGCAGTCAAAACGGTAGGGAACGGGAGCCCCAGCATTTT
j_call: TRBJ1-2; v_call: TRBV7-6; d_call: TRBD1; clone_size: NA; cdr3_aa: CASSPLRTGTLFNYGYTF; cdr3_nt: TGTGCCAGCAGCCCCCTCCGGACAGGGACTCTGTTTAACTATGGCTACACCTTC
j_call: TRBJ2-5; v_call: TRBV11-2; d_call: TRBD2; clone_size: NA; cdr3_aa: CASSPRTSGERMETQYF; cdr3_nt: TGTGCCAGCAGCCCTAGGACTAGCGGGGAGCGCATGGAGACCCAGTACTTC
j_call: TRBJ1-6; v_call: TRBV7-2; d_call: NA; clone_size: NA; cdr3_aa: CASRRGRNSPLHF; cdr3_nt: TGTGCCAGCCGACGGGGTAGAAATTCACCCCTCCACTTT
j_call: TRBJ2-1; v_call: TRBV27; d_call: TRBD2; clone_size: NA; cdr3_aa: CASSNDLAGGIYNEQFF; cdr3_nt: TGTGCCAGCAGTAACGATCTAGCGGGGGGGATATACAATGAGCAGTTCTTC
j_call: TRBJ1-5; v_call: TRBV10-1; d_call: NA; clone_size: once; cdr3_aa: CASSGNQPQHF; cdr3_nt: TGCGCCAGCAGTGGGAATCAGCCCCAGCATTTT